This T cell receptor (beta chain) appears in the sequencing data of a study of CD8+ T cells in alopecia areata. Study results and caveats: Affected lesional scalp, above all in alopecia totalis/universalis, was more clonal than normal scalp.

Germline V gene sequence: CDR1 MGHRA, CDR2 YSYEKL. The CDR3 covers 16 residues. With V trimmed by 2 bases and J by 4 bases, 8 bases remained unmatched. After isolation, RNA underwent reverse transcription to generate cDNA as the sequencing template. Profiled with immunoSEQ multiplex PCR; TCRdb holds only in-frame clones, not every one. The table shows about 200,000 clones, with nearly 60% occurring only once. Comments on this clone: Its antigen is not known.

This sample's treatment: oral pan-JAK inhibitor, 5-10 mg twice daily. The input for sequencing was CD4+ T cells sorted from blood, taken at week 24, from a patient treated with tofacitinib. The source is a human donor with alopecia areata. The chain joins TRBV4-1 to TRBJ2-7, with 10 bases aligning to TRBD1. CDR3 DNA sequence: TGCGCCAGCAGCCAACTAGACCCGGGACAGGGGTACGAGCAGTACTTC. It yields the protein CASSQLDPGQGYEQYF.